The following is a T cell receptor beta chain sequence with its context. Data came from immunoSEQ multiplex PCR; TCRdb stores just in-frame clones and leaves some out. The table includes approximately 2.1 million clones, more than 80% detected once. This entry comes from a study of shared clonotypes between healthy human individuals. Study-wide background: There were three CD4 naive, three CD4 memory, two CD8 naive and one CD8 memory plates per donor.

CDR3 length equals 15 residues. In germline, CDR1 is SQVTM, CDR2 ANQGSEA. Trimming cost V 2 bases and J 6 bases; bases outside gene matches: 7. The specimen sequenced was naive CD4+ T cells from PBMCs. Subset indicated: CD45RA+ positively selected. The receptor was isolated from a man aged 18 to 29 in good health. Some clones in this sample may be carry-over from other donors' samples. The chain carries TRBV29-1 and TRBJ2-3, with 11 bases identical to TRBD2. CDR3: CSVEPSGRPPDTQYF. CDR3 DNA sequence: TGCAGCGTTGAACCTAGCGGGAGGCCCCCGGATACGCAGTATTTT.